The text below deals with one TCR beta chain. Its specificity is not known. This CDR3 contains 13 residues. V was clipped by 4 bases and J by 7 bases, with 11 bases between them. Per germline, CDR1 SGHNT and CDR2 YYREEE (reference sequence). The entry originates in a study of shared clonotypes between healthy human individuals. The authors divided CD4+ cells into CD45RA+ naive and CD45RA-negative memory subsets. Generated by immunoSEQ multiplex PCR, the TCRdb table keeps only in-frame clones and is missing some. The sample lists millions of clones, about 92% occurring once. Study-level points and caveats: Memory subsets generally showed lower estimated richness than naive subsets. The study found roughly 5% of naive CD4 clonotypes shared across a handful of donors.

The clonotype was recovered from a man aged 18 to 30 in good health. The J gene is TRBJ2-2, the V gene TRBV5-4; the D is unclear. Sequences were obtained from naive CD4+ T cells sorted from blood. Subset denoted: CD45RA+ positively selected. CDR3 residues: CASSPTQDGELFF. DNA of the CDR3: TGTGCCAGCAGCCCCACACAAGACGGGGAGCTGTTTTTT.